This is a list of T cell receptor beta chains from one sample in a study of cytomegalovirus exposure and HLA in healthy donors. Repertoires were generated with immunoSEQ multiplex PCR, while TCRdb's copy carries only in-frame clones and drops some. The table includes 50,000 or so clones, just under 95% detected once. Sequencing input: PBMCs. The receptors stem from a man younger than 30 in good health and CMV-seronegative. Each CDR3 is given with its conserved first and last residue. Fields, in order: V gene, CDR3 length, D gene, J gene, clone size, CDR3 protein, CDR3 DNA. A D gene is named only where the DNA matches it firmly. Some rows have no size entry. The others give once, few or many, or a class for an expanded clone.

TRBV5-1	13	NA	TRBJ2-7	NA	CASSLERSGEQYF	TGCGCCAGCAGCTTGGAAAGGTCGGGCGAGCAGTACTTC
TRBV2	14	NA	TRBJ2-5	NA	CASSTGSIGETQYF	TGTGCCAGCAGTACCGGGTCCATTGGAGAGACCCAGTACTTC
TRBV9	15	TRBD2	TRBJ2-1	once	CASSVATSGIYGQFF	TGTGCCAGCAGCGTAGCGACTAGCGGGATATATGGGCAGTTCTTC
TRBV28	13	TRBD2	TRBJ2-7	NA	CASSASGTYEQYF	TGTGCCAGCAGCGCTAGCGGAACCTACGAGCAGTACTTC
TRBV11-2	18	NA	TRBJ2-4	NA	CASSLDWARDWAKNIQYF	TGTGCCAGCAGCTTAGATTGGGCCCGGGATTGGGCCAAAAACATTCAGTACTTC
TRBV6-6	15	NA	TRBJ1-2	NA	CASSYRTYQGFGYTF	TGTGCCAGCAGTTACCGGACCTACCAGGGCTTTGGCTACACCTTC
TRBV7-9	15	NA	TRBJ2-7	NA	CASTLNGQLKDEQYF	TGTGCCAGCACCCTTAATGGGCAGTTGAAGGACGAGCAGTACTTC
TRBV19	14	TRBD2	TRBJ2-2	NA	CASRSGSKSGELFF	TGTGCCAGTAGGAGCGGGAGTAAGTCCGGGGAGCTGTTTTTT
TRBV7-3	14	TRBD1	TRBJ2-7	NA	CASSKTGESYEQYF	TGTGCCAGCAGCAAGACAGGGGAGTCCTACGAGCAGTACTTC
TRBV15	14	NA	TRBJ2-1	NA	CATSRDRGPNEQFF	TGTGCCACCAGCAGAGATCGCGGGCCCAATGAGCAGTTCTTC
TRBV10-3	15	NA	TRBJ2-4	once	CAAGRGKEAKNIQYF	TGTGCCGCGGGCAGGGGTAAAGAGGCCAAAAACATTCAGTACTTC
TRBV5-6	11	NA	TRBJ2-7	NA	CASSLGYEQYF	TGTGCCAGCAGCTTGGGCTACGAGCAGTACTTC
TRBV21-1	19	NA	TRBJ1-2	NA	CASSDKKGPWTGRLYGYTF	TGTGCCAGCAGCGACAAAAAGGGCCCCTGGACAGGGCGTCTCTATGGCTACACCTTC
TRBV7-9	19	TRBD2	TRBJ2-1	once	CASSLAKLAGEGAIDEQFF	TGTGCCAGCAGCTTAGCTAAGCTAGCGGGAGAGGGGGCTATCGATGAGCAGTTCTTC
TRBV2	16	NA	TRBJ2-6	NA	CASSWAGSSGANVLTF	TGTGCCAGCAGCTGGGCCGGCAGCTCTGGGGCCAACGTCCTGACTTTC
TRBV11-2	12	TRBD2	TRBJ2-1	NA	CASSFRGDEQFF	TGTGCCAGCAGCTTTCGGGGGGATGAGCAGTTCTTC
TRBV11-3	13	NA	TRBJ2-5	NA	CASGREIQETQYF	TGTGCCAGCGGTCGAGAAATTCAAGAGACCCAGTACTTC
TRBV29-1	11	NA	TRBJ1-2	NA	CSVDFLGGYTF	TGCAGCGTTGATTTTCTCGGTGGCTACACCTTC
TRBV2	15	NA	TRBJ2-7	NA	CASSAEVWSSYEQYF	TGTGCCAGCAGTGCCGAAGTCTGGAGCTCCTACGAGCAGTACTTC
TRBV5-1	14	NA	TRBJ2-2	NA	CASSRGIVTGELFF	TGCGCCAGCAGCCGAGGGATCGTCACCGGGGAGCTGTTTTTT
TRBV28	15	TRBD1	TRBJ1-2	NA	CASLNRGTANYGYTF	TGTGCCAGCCTGAACCGGGGGACAGCAAACTATGGCTACACCTTC
TRBV7-2	15	TRBD1	TRBJ2-1	NA	CASSLEGQGYNEQFF	TGTGCCAGCAGCTTAGAGGGACAGGGTTACAATGAGCAGTTCTTC
TRBV28	14	TRBD1	TRBJ2-7	NA	CASRPPQGIYEQYF	TGTGCCAGCAGACCACCACAGGGGATCTACGAGCAGTACTTC
TRBV20-1	11	NA	TRBJ1-1	NA	CSAMGPGGAFF	TGCAGTGCTATGGGCCCCGGTGGGGCTTTCTTT
TRBV12-5	15	NA	TRBJ1-3	NA	CASGLGLNAGNTIYF	TGTGCTAGTGGTTTGGGTCTAAACGCTGGAAACACCATATATTTT
TRBV25-1	16	NA	TRBJ1-3	NA	CASSDPSTGLGNTIYF	TGTGCCAGCAGTGACCCGTCAACAGGGTTAGGAAACACCATATATTTT
TRBV5-8	15	NA	TRBJ2-7	NA	CASSLGGGAGYEQYF	TGTGCCAGCAGCTTGGGCGGGGGCGCGGGATACGAGCAGTACTTC
TRBV30	14	NA	TRBJ1-1	NA	CAWSPGPLGTEAFF	TGTGCCTGGAGCCCGGGTCCGTTGGGCACTGAAGCTTTCTTT
TRBV19	12	NA	TRBJ1-2	NA	CASRSRSDGYTF	TGTGCCAGTAGGTCGAGGTCAGATGGCTACACCTTC
TRBV19	14	NA	TRBJ1-1	NA	CASSPPGFWYEAFF	TGTGCCAGTAGTCCCCCGGGTTTCTGGTATGAAGCTTTCTTT
TRBV30	14	NA	TRBJ1-5	NA	CAWSPGRGNQPQHF	TGTGCCTGGAGTCCTGGGCGAGGGAATCAGCCCCAGCATTTT
TRBV6-4	14	NA	TRBJ1-5	NA	CASSDVYSNQPQHF	TGTGCCAGCAGTGACGTCTATAGCAATCAGCCCCAGCATTTT
TRBV5-1	15	TRBD1	TRBJ1-5	NA	CASSLETGGNQPQHF	TGCGCCAGCAGCTTGGAGACAGGGGGCAATCAGCCCCAGCATTTT
TRBV7-6	20	NA	TRBJ1-5	once	CASSLLREIPFPHSNQPQHF	TGTGCCAGCAGCTTACTCCGAGAAATCCCCTTTCCTCATAGCAATCAGCCCCAGCATTTT
TRBV30	12	NA	TRBJ1-2	NA	CAFARGNYGYTF	TGTGCCTTTGCTCGGGGGAATTATGGCTACACCTTC
TRBV28	15	NA	TRBJ1-5	NA	CASLRNPDSSRPQHF	TGTGCCAGCCTCCGCAATCCGGACAGTTCTCGGCCCCAGCATTTT
TRBV9	14	TRBD2	TRBJ2-2	NA	CASSPTSVTGELFF	TGTGCCAGCAGCCCCACTAGCGTAACCGGGGAGCTGTTTTTT
TRBV15	13	NA	TRBJ1-4	NA	CATSSAGNEKLFF	TGTGCCACCAGCAGTGCAGGGAATGAAAAACTGTTTTTT
TRBV7-6	15	NA	TRBJ2-3	NA	CASSLLGTLTDTQYF	TGTGCCAGCAGCTTATTAGGGACTCTCACAGATACGCAGTATTTT
TRBV7-8	16	NA	TRBJ1-5	NA	CASSLENRVSNQPQHF	TGTGCCAGCAGCTTAGAAAACAGGGTGAGCAATCAGCCCCAGCATTTT
TRBV9	15	NA	TRBJ2-7	NA	CASSAESGSSYEQYF	TGTGCCAGCAGCGCCGAAAGCGGTAGCTCCTACGAGCAGTACTTC
TRBV5-1	15	TRBD1	TRBJ2-7	NA	CASSLEAGGPYEQYF	TGCGCCAGCAGCTTGGAGGCAGGGGGCCCGTACGAGCAGTACTTC
TRBV15	17	TRBD2	TRBJ2-1	NA	CATSRDVVLAGGEEQFF	TGTGCCACCAGCAGAGACGTAGTACTAGCGGGAGGTGAAGAGCAGTTCTTC
TRBV11-3	12	TRBD1	TRBJ1-2	NA	CASSQGTDGYTF	TGTGCCAGCAGCCAAGGGACAGATGGCTACACCTTC
TRBV11-2	13	NA	TRBJ1-1	NA	CASSLGGNTEAFF	TGTGCCAGCAGCTTGGGAGGGAACACTGAAGCTTTCTTT
TRBV10-3	17	NA	TRBJ2-1	NA	CAISTDEGDPAENEQFF	TGTGCCATCAGTACCGACGAGGGGGACCCTGCGGAAAATGAGCAGTTCTTC
TRBV6-5	12	NA	TRBJ2-2	NA	CASRQSTGELFF	TGTGCCAGCAGACAGAGCACCGGGGAGCTGTTTTTT
TRBV5-1	14	NA	TRBJ2-2	NA	CASSPDTNTGELFF	TGCGCCAGCAGCCCAGACACGAACACCGGGGAGCTGTTTTTT
TRBV9	16	TRBD1	TRBJ2-3	NA	CASSVAPGQGADTQYF	TGTGCCAGCAGCGTTGCTCCGGGACAGGGGGCAGATACGCAGTATTTT
TRBV28	14	NA	TRBJ2-2	NA	CASSFEGDTGELFF	TGTGCCAGCAGTTTTGAGGGGGACACCGGGGAGCTGTTTTTT
TRBV11-1	17	TRBD2	TRBJ2-2	NA	CASSRGLAGEGTGELFF	TGTGCCAGCAGCCGAGGACTAGCGGGAGAGGGTACCGGGGAGCTGTTTTTT
TRBV9	11	NA	TRBJ2-5	NA	CASSSQETQYF	TGTGCCAGCAGCTCACAAGAGACCCAGTACTTC